This TCR beta chain was captured in a study of blood T cell repertoires in COVID-19. Study in general: In each case, the material was cDNA or gDNA derived from T cells, B-cell-depleted T cells, or PBMCs.

Produced via immunoSEQ multiplex PCR; TCRdb's table is partial and in-frame only. The sample lists a few hundred thousand clones; around nine tenths were seen once. The CDR3 spans 12 residues. Germline V gene data show CDR1 as MNHEY and CDR2 as SMNVEV (reference sequence). V lost 6 bases to trimming and J lost 6 bases, with 8 bases between them. This clone has just one count. V and J are TRBV27 and TRBJ2-2; no definite D call. Sequencing was performed on PBMCs or T cells enriched from blood (not recorded which). This clonotype was obtained from a woman aged 45-59 years who had been exposed to COVID-19. The CDR3 DNA reads TGTGCCAGCAGCCTAACCTCCGGGGAGCTGTTTTTT. Translating it yields CASSLTSGELFF.